Below are 13 T cell receptor beta chains sequenced from a single sample in a study of cytomegalovirus exposure and HLA in healthy donors. The PCR used 60 Vbeta and 13 Jbeta primers. TCRdb's copy holds only in-frame clones and misses some; the assay was immunoSEQ multiplex PCR. This sample's clone table lists 95,000 to 150,000 clones. Sequenced: PBMCs. Receptors originate from a man aged 35 to 55 in good health and CMV-seronegative.

V usage is TRBV19 and J usage is TRBJ1-1; TRBD1 aligns across 8 bases. The V gene end was trimmed by 3 bases and the J gene end by 3 bases; junction bases not matched to a gene: 6. This CDR3 region has 15 residues. Germline values: CDR1 LNHDA, CDR2 SQIVND (reference sequence). Here the CDR3 reads CASSMGRGRDTEAFF. The CDR3 nucleotides read TGTGCCAGTAGTATGGGCAGGGGGCGGGACACTGAAGCTTTCTTT.

The rearrangement joins TRBV4-2 to TRBJ1-6; D perhaps matches TRBD1 (5 bases). The CDR3 loop spans 17 amino acids. Between the trimmed V and J ends, which lost 1 base and 0 bases, there was a span of 10 bases. Germline V gene data show CDR1 as LGHNA and CDR2 as YNFKEQ. CDR3 sequence: CASSQVGGSSYNSPLHF. The CDR3 DNA is TGTGCCAGCAGCCAAGTCGGGGGGAGCTCCTATAATTCACCCCTCCACTTT.

The chain recombines TRBV7-8 with TRBJ2-2, with TRBD2 matching over 9 bases. The CDR3 has 16 amino acids. Germline V gives CDR1 SGHVS, CDR2 FQNEAQ. The V gene end was trimmed by 5 bases and the J gene end by 2 bases; junction bases not matched to a gene: 6. CDR3 sequence: CASSPERGANTGELFF. In nucleotides, the CDR3 is TGTGCCAGCAGCCCAGAGCGGGGGGCTAACACCGGGGAGCTGTTTTTT.

The chain is built from TRBV5-1 and TRBJ1-1; D possibly corresponds to TRBD1 (5 bases). With 4 bases removed from V and 8 bases from J, the gap between germline ends came to 12 bases. The germline gives CDR1 SGHRS, CDR2 YFSETQ. The CDR3 extends over 12 amino acids. The CDR3 sequence: CASSQDSEEAFF. CDR3 bases: TGCGCCAGCAGCCAAGACAGTGAGGAAGCTTTCTTT.

The chain employs TRBV29-1 and TRBJ2-1; 9 nucleotides align to TRBD2. Germline loops: CDR1 SQVTM, CDR2 ANQGSEA. This CDR3 is 16 amino acids long. V gave up 1 base and J gave up 1 base; unmatched junction bases: 5. In DNA form, the CDR3 reads TGCAGCGTTGAAGCATTTAGCGGGAGTTCCTACAATGAGCAGTTCTTC. Protein: CSVEAFSGSSYNEQFF.

The chain employs TRBV2 and TRBJ1-2, with TRBD1 matching 10 bases. After removal of 8 bases from V and 8 bases from J, the junction contained 5 bases not matched to a gene. Germline V lookup: CDR1 SNHLY, CDR2 FYNNEI. The CDR3 runs to 12 residues. The CDR3 DNA follows: TGTGCCAGCGGGACAGGGGTCGAGGGCTACACCTTC. Its translation is CASGTGVEGYTF.

The chain is built from TRBV4-1 and TRBJ1-5; TRBD1 matches 7 bases. Germline-derived CDR1 and CDR2 are MGHRA and YSYEKL. The V gene end was trimmed by 1 base and the J gene end by 2 bases; junction bases not matched to a gene: 5. The CDR3 has 16 residues. The CDR3 nucleotides read TGCGCCAGCAGCCAAGTCGAACAGGGGCGCAATCAGCCCCAGCATTTT. Protein product: CASSQVEQGRNQPQHF.

The V gene is TRBV5-6, the J gene TRBJ2-5; 8 nucleotides match TRBD2. The CDR3 runs 15 residues. The V and J ends lost 0 bases and 0 bases, in that order; junction bases with no gene match: 1. Germline CDR1 SGHDT, CDR2 YYEEEE. The CDR3, as DNA: TGTGCCAGCAGCTTGGGACTAGCGAACCAAGAGACCCAGTACTTC. The encoded protein is CASSLGLANQETQYF.

This chain uses TRBV30 with TRBJ1-5; 8 nucleotides agree with TRBD1. Losses at the gene ends were 2 bases for V and 9 bases for J; bases not matched to a gene: 3. The germline gives CDR1 GTSNPN, CDR2 SVGIG (reference sequence). This CDR3 region has 12 residues. CDR3 nucleotide sequence: TGTGCCTGGAGTATCGGGACAGGGCCCCAGCATTTT. Translated, it gives CAWSIGTGPQHF.

The gene calls are TRBV11-2 and TRBJ2-1; TRBD1 matches at 9 bases. From germline, CDR1 is SGHAT and CDR2 FQNNGV. This CDR3 is built from 14 residues. Trimming took 5 bases from V and 7 from J; bases not matched to a gene: 6. The CDR3 region has the DNA TGTGCCAGCAGCCAGACGACAGGGGGGAATGAGCAGTTCTTC. It specifies CASSQTTGGNEQFF.

The CDR3 DNA reads as TGTGCCAGTGGGCAGGGAGGAGATACGCAGTATTTT. Protein: CASGQGGDTQYF. This chain uses TRBV19 with TRBJ2-3; tentatively, D is TRBD2 (6 bases). Germline V gives CDR1 LNHDA, CDR2 SQIVND (reference sequence). Trimming pared 8 bases from V and 5 bases from J, leaving 11 bases between. This CDR3 has 12 residues.

This chain links TRBV6-1 with TRBJ2-3, with 8 nucleotides matching TRBD1. J was trimmed by 4 bases and V by 0 bases; bases with no gene match: 6. The germline V gene has CDR1 MNHNS and CDR2 SASEGT. The CDR3 consists of 16 residues. CDR3 protein: CASSEAPQGASDTQYF. CDR3 coding DNA: TGTGCCAGCAGTGAAGCGCCCCAGGGGGCGTCAGATACGCAGTATTTT.

The chain combines TRBV6-5 with TRBJ2-1; the D gene is possibly TRBD2 (7 bases). Germline V CDR1 and CDR2: MNHEY, SVGAGI. CDR3 length: 15 amino acids. V shed 6 bases and J shed 5 bases, with 17 bases lying between them. The CDR3 sequence: CASRTRGGGNNEQFF. CDR3 in DNA: TGTGCCAGCAGAACCCGGGGCGGGGGCAACAATGAGCAGTTCTTC.